One and the same sample provided the 29 T cell receptor beta chains below, sequenced in a study of spatial heterogeneity in lung cancer. Study results and limitations: How many expanded intratumoral alpha and beta TCRs were present tracked the tumor mutation count, which was a count of nonsynonymous mutations.

Antigens of these TCRs are unknown. Sample time point: sample taken at primary tumor resection. Each CDR3 protein is one row after TCRdb ran MiXCR on the 5' RACE reads. The repertoire has about 14,000 distinct CDR3 sequences, over 3.5% of them found once; the top ten carry roughly 18%. Sample: lung tumor tissue, taken at surgery. Receptors originate from a female donor with early-stage non-small cell lung cancer.

In this sample, this clonotype turned up many times. Since the library was made to target alpha chains, this beta chain is a stray read and its abundance is not meaningful. The V call is TRBV7-9, the J call TRBJ1-1, with 7 positions matching TRBD1. This CDR3 contains 14 residues. V lost 2 bases, J lost 8 bases, and 8 bases stayed unmatched. CDR1 is SEHNR, CDR2 FQNEAQ, per germline (reference sequence). The CDR3 loop is CASSLNTGATEAFF. For the CDR3, the DNA is TGTGCCAGCAGCTTAAATACAGGGGCAACCGAAGCTTTCTTT.

The sample holds many counts of this clonotype. Found in a library prepared for alpha chains, this beta chain is an off-target read, and its abundance has little meaning. The DNA for the CDR3 is TGCGCCAGCAGCTTGGGTGCTAGCGGGGTCCAAGAGACCCAGTACTTC. The encoded protein is CASSLGASGVQETQYF. V gene TRBV5-1 combines with J gene TRBJ2-5, with TRBD2 matching over 9 bases. V gave up 0 bases and J gave up 1 base; unmatched junction bases: 4. From germline, CDR1 is SGHRS and CDR2 YFSETQ. CDR3 length: 16 amino acids.

The sample holds many counts of this clonotype. The library was prepared for alpha chains; this beta chain is a stray read, so its frequency means little. The rearrangement uses TRBV10-2 and TRBJ2-3, with TRBD2 matching over 12 bases. V shed 8 bases and J 6 bases; nucleotides not matched to a gene: 9. The V gene's germline CDR1 is WSHSY and CDR2 SAAADI. This CDR3 has 15 amino acids. CDR3 residues: CASRTSGAGDDTQYF. CDR3 coding DNA: TGCGCCAGCCGGACTAGCGGGGCGGGGGATGATACGCAGTATTTT.

This clonotype was observed at least ten times. In a library made to pick up alpha chains, this beta chain is a stray read with a size that means little. This sequence joins TRBV6-2 or TRBV6-3 and TRBJ2-3, with 7 bases that match TRBD1. Per germline, CDR1 MNHEY and CDR2 SVGEGT. The CDR3 is 12 amino acids. Trimming removed 6 bases from V and 6 bases from J; junction bases left unmatched: 3. The CDR3 sequence: CASSRGLDTQYF. For the CDR3, the DNA is TGTGCCAGCAGCAGGGGGTTGGATACGCAGTATTTT.

This clonotype is termed medium-sized (0.01 to 0.1%). Since it is a stray read in a library aimed at alpha chains, this beta chain has a size that is not meaningful. V is TRBV20-1 and J is TRBJ1-1; no firm D call. The germline CDR1 and CDR2 sequences are DFQATT and SNEGSKA (reference sequence). V lost 5 bases and J 0 bases, leaving 10 bases between the germline ends. This CDR3 region has 13 residues. This CDR3 reads CSAEAELNTEAFF. Written as DNA, the CDR3 is TGCAGTGCTGAGGCCGAGCTGAACACTGAAGCTTTCTTT.

This clonotype came up many times. This beta chain represents an off-target read in a library built for alpha chains; its size is of limited meaning. The V gene is TRBV7-9, the J gene TRBJ1-1; no reliable D call. CDR1 is SEHNR and CDR2 is FQNEAQ in the germline V gene (reference sequence). The V gene lost 1 base and the J gene lost 1 base, with 4 bases spanning the gap. The CDR3 contains 13 residues. The CDR3 is CASSLVGNTEAFF. CDR3 nucleotides: TGTGCCAGCAGCTTAGTAGGGAACACTGAAGCTTTCTTT. The whole variable domain, remainder taken from reference TRBV7-9 and TRBJ1-1, is DTGVSQNPRHKITKRGQNVTFRCDPISEHNRLYWYRQTLGQGPEFLTYFQNEAQLEKSRLLSDRFSAERPKGSFSTLEIQRTEQGDSAMYLCASSLVGNTEAFFGQGTRLTVV.

At least ten counts were recorded for this clonotype. Found in a library prepared for alpha chains, this beta chain is an off-target read, and its abundance has little meaning. J is TRBJ2-7 and V is TRBV20-1; D is unclear. The CDR3 runs to 11 residues. V was trimmed by 5 bases and J by 6 bases, leaving 11 bases between them. Germline CDR1 is DFQATT and CDR2 is SNEGSKA (reference sequence). The CDR3 is CSAAVGSEQYF. The CDR3 region has the DNA TGCAGTGCTGCCGTCGGGTCCGAGCAGTACTTC.

This clonotype was detected many times. This beta chain is a stray sequence in a library constructed for alpha chains; its clone size is not meaningful. CDR3 amino acids: CASSQVTPSYGYTF. CDR3 nucleotide sequence: TGCGCCAGCAGCCAGGTGACACCCTCCTATGGCTACACCTTC. The rearrangement links TRBV4-3 to TRBJ1-2; no definite D call. CDR3 length equals 14 residues. V was pared by 3 bases and J by 4 bases, with 12 bases between. The V gene's germline CDR1 is LGHNA and CDR2 YSLEER.

This clonotype was seen repeatedly, ten times or more. Within a library made for alpha chains, this beta chain is off target, and its count is uninformative. V and J are TRBV29-1 and TRBJ2-1, with 10 bases matching TRBD1. J was trimmed by 7 bases and V by 4 bases; bases with no gene match: 1. This CDR3 is built from 12 residues. Germline V gene lookup returns CDR1 SQVTM and CDR2 ANQGSEA. The CDR3 region has the DNA TGCAGCGTTGGGGGACAGGGGAATGAGCAGTTCTTC. This encodes CSVGGQGNEQFF.

This clonotype was recorded many times. This beta chain came through as a stray read in a library set up for alpha chains, and its size says little. The chain has TRBV7-9 and TRBJ1-5; D gene ambiguous. The CDR3 length is 13 residues. CDR1 is SEHNR, CDR2 FQNEAQ, per germline (reference sequence). Trimming left V 0 bases short and J 7 bases short, with 7 bases between. CDR3 in DNA: TGTGCCAGCAGCTTAGCTTTAGGCCAGCCCCAGCATTTT. Residues: CASSLALGQPQHF.

This clonotype was counted ten times or more. As an off-target read in a library built for alpha chains, this beta chain has a frequency of little significance. The J gene is TRBJ1-2, the V gene TRBV2, with D unclear. The ends were cut back, 3 bases at V and 6 bases at J, with 14 bases in the middle. The germline V gene encodes CDR1 SNHLY and CDR2 FYNNEI. The CDR3 totals 14 residues. The CDR3 is CASSEDRGVDGYTF. CDR3 coding DNA: TGTGCCAGCAGTGAGGACCGAGGAGTCGATGGCTACACCTTC.

This clonotype has ten or more counts. This beta chain appears as a stray read in a library generated for alpha chains; its size is not informative. The chain has TRBV20-1 and TRBJ2-5; D is possibly TRBD2 (6 bases). This CDR3 contains 13 residues. Germline V lookup: CDR1 DFQATT, CDR2 SNEGSKA (reference sequence). Trimming removed 3 bases at V and 1 base at J, with 9 bases between. The CDR3 region is CSASVTSQETQYF. In nucleotides, the CDR3 is TGCAGTGCTAGCGTGACTAGCCAAGAGACCCAGTACTTC.

This clonotype showed up many times. Since the library was made to target alpha chains, this beta chain is a stray read and its abundance is not meaningful. The chain links TRBV7-2 to TRBJ1-3, with unresolved D. The CDR3 runs to 13 residues. The germline V and J ends were trimmed by 5 bases and 7 bases, with 12 bases remaining between them. Per the germline V gene, CDR1 is SGHTA and CDR2 is FQGNSA. The CDR3 loop is CASSLQRFNTIYF. CDR3 nucleotides: TGTGCCAGCAGCCTACAACGATTTAACACCATATATTTT.

This clonotype occurred many times. This beta chain turned up in a library designed for alpha chains; as an off-target read, its abundance says little. The chain has TRBV6-1 and TRBJ2-7; either TRBD1 or TRBD2 may fit D (5 bases each). The CDR3 covers 15 residues. V lost 0 bases to trimming and J lost 2 bases, with 11 bases between them. Germline values: CDR1 MNHNS, CDR2 SASEGT. The CDR3 loop reads CASSEAGDGPYEQYF. CDR3 DNA sequence: TGTGCCAGCAGTGAAGCAGGGGACGGACCCTACGAGCAGTACTTC.

This clonotype was detected many times. Being off target in a library aimed at alpha chains, this beta chain has a size of little meaning. The chain recombines TRBV12-3 or TRBV12-4 with TRBJ2-1; TRBD1 aligns across 7 bases. The CDR3 extends over 15 amino acids. V gave up 10 bases and J gave up 1 base; unmatched junction bases: 10. The CDR3 region has the DNA TGTGCCACCCGGACCGGGACAGCATCCTACAATGAGCAGTTCTTC. Protein product: CATRTGTASYNEQFF.

This clonotype was seen repeatedly, ten times or more. Being off target in a library aimed at alpha chains, this beta chain has a size of little meaning. The chain couples TRBV10-1 to TRBJ2-7, with 8 bases aligning to TRBD1. Trimming at V came to 4 bases and at J to 9 bases, leaving 11 bases not matched to a gene. There are 14 residues in the CDR3. Germline V gene lookup returns CDR1 WNHNN and CDR2 SYGVQD (reference sequence). This CDR3 reads CASSGGAGGAGQYF. CDR3 in DNA: TGCGCCAGCAGTGGAGGAGCAGGGGGCGCAGGGCAGTACTTC.

This clonotype was seen many times. The size of this beta chain means little, since it is a stray read in a library made for alpha chains. The chain is built from TRBV6-5 and TRBJ2-5; D call uncertain. Germline V gene lookup returns CDR1 MNHEY and CDR2 SVGAGI. This CDR3 contains 16 residues. V was cut by 0 bases and J by 1 base, with 12 bases left in between. This CDR3 reads CASSYSTTTLQETQYF. The CDR3 DNA reads as TGTGCCAGCAGTTACTCGACGACGACACTCCAAGAGACCCAGTACTTC.

The table lists this clonotype with many counts. This beta chain turned up in a library designed for alpha chains; as an off-target read, its abundance says little. The rearrangement joins TRBV28 to TRBJ2-5; 8 bases line up with TRBD1. V gave up 5 bases and J gave up 4 bases; unmatched junction bases: 9. Germline values: CDR1 MDHEN, CDR2 SYDVKM. The CDR3 loop spans 15 amino acids. The CDR3 sequence: CASSPSRTGRETQYF. The CDR3 DNA follows: TGTGCCAGCAGTCCCTCCCGGACAGGGCGAGAGACCCAGTACTTC.

This clonotype was counted ten times or more. This beta chain is an unintended read in a library built for alpha chains; its size means little. The chain employs TRBV4-1 and TRBJ1-6; D gene unclear. Trimming removed 1 base from V and 7 bases from J, with 20 bases in between. The germline CDR1 and CDR2 sequences are MGHRA and YSYEKL. The CDR3 contains 18 residues. CDR3 protein: CASSQVVNNPPLNSPLHF. The CDR3 DNA reads as TGCGCCAGCAGCCAAGTTGTGAATAACCCTCCCCTAAATTCACCCCTCCACTTT.

This clonotype was counted at least ten times. This beta chain was picked up by a library intended for alpha chains and is off target, so its count carries little meaning. V usage is TRBV6-5 and J usage is TRBJ1-1, with TRBD1 as a possible D gene (6 bases). There are 16 residues in the CDR3. Germline V gene sequence: CDR1 MNHEY, CDR2 SVGAGI. Between the trimmed V and J ends, which lost 3 bases and 1 base, there was a span of 15 bases. The CDR3 sequence is CASSYGGALRNTEAFF. The CDR3 nucleotides read TGTGCCAGCAGTTATGGGGGGGCCCTGAGGAACACTGAAGCTTTCTTT.

Ten or more counts support this clonotype. The library was prepared for alpha chains; this beta chain is a stray read, so its frequency means little. This chain uses TRBV11-2 with TRBJ1-5, with D perhaps TRBD1 (5 bases). V dropped 5 bases and J dropped 4 bases, with 15 bases sitting between them. Per germline, CDR1 SGHAT and CDR2 FQNNGV. This CDR3 comprises 15 residues. Written as DNA, the CDR3 is TGTGCCAGCAGCCTCACCGGAGGGGTGAATCAGCCCCAGCATTTT. Translated, it gives CASSLTGGVNQPQHF.

The sample holds many counts of this clonotype. This beta chain was picked up by a library intended for alpha chains and is off target, so its count carries little meaning. The chain has TRBV7-9 and TRBJ1-1; maybe TRBD1 (6 bases). With 5 bases removed from V and 0 bases from J, the gap between germline ends came to 19 bases. Germline V gene lookup returns CDR1 SEHNR and CDR2 FQNEAQ (reference sequence). There are 17 residues in the CDR3. CDR3 amino acids: CASSNRVSAGLNTEAFF. The DNA of the CDR3 is TGTGCCAGCAGCAACAGGGTTTCCGCAGGGTTGAACACTGAAGCTTTCTTT.

This clonotype has ten or more counts. This beta chain turned up in a library designed for alpha chains; as an off-target read, its abundance says little. J is TRBJ1-1 and V is TRBV12-3 or TRBV12-4; D is perhaps TRBD1 (5 bases). This CDR3 contains 15 residues. Trimming took off 4 bases at V and 3 bases at J, with 15 bases between the two ends. CDR3: CASSSLNPRDTEAFF. Written as DNA, the CDR3 is TGTGCCAGCAGTTCCCTAAATCCCAGGGACACTGAAGCTTTCTTT.

In the case of this clonotype: As an off-target read in a library built for alpha chains, this beta chain has a frequency of little significance. J is TRBJ2-2 and V is TRBV20-1, with 11 bases fitting TRBD2. V lost 3 bases and J lost 6; bases outside the gene matches: 15. Per the germline V gene, CDR1 is DFQATT and CDR2 is SNEGSKA (reference sequence). This CDR3 is built from 18 residues. CDR3 loop: CSARDPNYSGGVSGELFF. CDR3 bases: TGCAGTGCTAGGGACCCCAATTATAGCGGGGGGGTCTCCGGGGAGCTGTTTTTT.

Ten or more counts support this clonotype. Since it is a stray read in a library aimed at alpha chains, this beta chain has a size that is not meaningful. V and J are TRBV19 and TRBJ2-2; D might be TRBD2 (6 bases). CDR1 and CDR2 from the germline V gene are LNHDA and SQIVND (reference sequence). The CDR3 is 15 amino acids. V was trimmed by 3 bases and J by 2 bases, leaving 10 bases between them. CDR3 DNA sequence: TGTGCCAGTAGTATTGGGACTTCTAACACCGGGGAGCTGTTTTTT. Translating it yields CASSIGTSNTGELFF.

The table lists this clonotype with many counts. Since it is a stray read in a library aimed at alpha chains, this beta chain has a size that is not meaningful. This rearrangement joins TRBV15 to TRBJ2-7; D gene unclear. Trimming removed 0 bases at V and 6 bases at J, with 12 bases between. The CDR3 is made up of 14 amino acids. Per the germline V gene, CDR1 is LNHNV and CDR2 is YYDKDF (reference sequence). CDR3 in DNA: TGTGCCACCAGCAGAGATCACGCGGAGCCCGAGCAGTACTTC. Its translation is CATSRDHAEPEQYF.

This clonotype has a count of ten or more. The library was designed around alpha chains, so this beta chain is a stray read whose abundance carries little weight. The chain is built from TRBV5-5 and TRBJ1-1, with D unresolved. V was trimmed by 4 bases and J by 2 bases, leaving 15 bases between them. This CDR3 spans 15 amino acids. CDR1 and CDR2 (germline): SGHKS, YYEKEE (reference sequence). The CDR3 DNA is TGTGCCAGCAGCGTTCTGGTGGCATTTAACACTGAAGCTTTCTTT. Amino acids: CASSVLVAFNTEAFF.

In this sample, this clonotype turned up many times. The library was designed around alpha chains, so this beta chain is a stray read whose abundance carries little weight. The rearrangement uses TRBV27 and TRBJ2-5; 7 bases are shared with TRBD2. Per the germline V gene, CDR1 is MNHEY and CDR2 is SMNVEV (reference sequence). V shed 7 bases and J 2 bases; nucleotides not matched to a gene: 10. The CDR3 is 15 amino acids. CDR3 DNA: TGTGCCAGCACCCCCCTAGGGGAGGGGCAAGAGACCCAGTACTTC. It is translated as CASTPLGEGQETQYF.

This clonotype appeared many times. Since the library was made to target alpha chains, this beta chain is a stray read and its abundance is not meaningful. CDR3 amino acids: CSARDGRSNQPQHF. For the CDR3, the DNA is TGCAGTGCTAGAGATGGTAGGAGCAATCAGCCCCAGCATTTT. This chain uses TRBV20-1 with TRBJ1-5; D unresolved. V was trimmed by 0 bases and J by 1 base, leaving 7 bases between them. The CDR3 is made up of 14 amino acids. Germline-derived CDR1 and CDR2 are DFQATT and SNEGSKA (reference sequence).